The 14 T cell receptor beta chains in this list originate from one sample, sequenced in a study of blood T cell repertoires in COVID-19. Data came from immunoSEQ multiplex PCR; TCRdb stores just in-frame clones and leaves some out. The table lists more than 110,000 clones, about nine tenths of them singletons, with roughly 4.3% in the top ten. Sequenced: PBMCs or T cells enriched from blood (not recorded which). The receptor source for this set is a man aged 50-59 years who had recovered from COVID-19.

The chain carries TRBV6-5 and TRBJ2-1, with D possibly TRBD1 on 7 matching bases. The CDR3 is 14 residues long. Germline V lookup: CDR1 MNHEY, CDR2 SVGAGI. With 5 bases removed from V and 5 bases from J, the gap between germline ends came to 13 bases. For the CDR3, the DNA is TGTGCCAGCAGTAGGCAGGGGGGCCACAATGAGCAGTTCTTC. Translated: CASSRQGGHNEQFF.

The chain couples TRBV15 to TRBJ2-1; TRBD1 aligns across 7 bases. Trimming at V came to 0 bases and at J to 3 bases, leaving 8 bases not matched to a gene. CDR1 is LNHNV and CDR2 is YYDKDF in the germline V gene (reference sequence). CDR3 size: 17 residues. In nucleotides, the CDR3 is TGTGCCACCAGCAGAGATAAAAGGGGGCAGGGCTACAATGAGCAGTTCTTC. It translates to CATSRDKRGQGYNEQFF.

The V call is TRBV9, the J call TRBJ1-1, with D perhaps TRBD1 (6 bases). This CDR3 is built from 14 residues. The V end was cut by 4 bases, the J end by 1 base, with 11 bases between. CDR1 is SGDLS and CDR2 is YYNGEE in the germline V gene. The CDR3 spells CASSLGHQNTEAFF. The CDR3 DNA reads as TGTGCCAGCAGCCTGGGACACCAGAACACTGAAGCTTTCTTT.

This rearrangement joins TRBV19 to TRBJ1-1; 7 bases are shared with TRBD1. The junction had 9 bases not matched to a gene; V was cut back by 6 bases and J by 5 bases. The CDR3 sequence is 14 residues long. In germline, CDR1 is LNHDA, CDR2 SQIVND (reference sequence). Here the CDR3 DNA reads TGTGCCAGTAGCCTGGGACAGCAGAGGACTGAAGCTTTCTTT. Amino acid sequence: CASSLGQQRTEAFF.

This chain uses TRBV18 with TRBJ2-2; no clear D. CDR3 length: 15 amino acids. Germline values: CDR1 KGHSH, CDR2 LQKENI. V was pared by 2 bases and J by 0 bases, with 7 bases between. CDR3 sequence: CASSPGGPNTGELFF. The CDR3 DNA reads TGTGCCAGCTCACCAGGTGGGCCGAACACCGGGGAGCTGTTTTTT.

This chain joins TRBV20-1 and TRBJ1-1; 10 nucleotides match TRBD1. The CDR3 loop spans 16 amino acids. CDR1 and CDR2 (germline): DFQATT, SNEGSKA (reference sequence). J lost 4 bases, V lost 3 bases, and 11 bases had no gene match. The CDR3 region has the DNA TGCAGTGCTAGTCCAAAGGACAGGGGGTTATCCACTGAAGCTTTCTTT. Amino acid sequence: CSASPKDRGLSTEAFF.

A single count supports this clone. The V gene is TRBV6-5, the J gene TRBJ1-1; D perhaps matches TRBD1 (5 bases). Germline V gene sequence: CDR1 MNHEY, CDR2 SVGAGI. The CDR3 extends over 12 amino acids. Trimming stripped 8 bases from V and 4 bases from J, with 11 bases between. CDR3 residues: CASRSRGTEAFF. As DNA, the CDR3 is TGTGCCAGCCGTTCAAGGGGCACTGAAGCTTTCTTT.

This clone has only one observation. The chain joins TRBV2 to TRBJ1-2; maybe TRBD1 (6 bases). CDR1 and CDR2 from the germline V gene are SNHLY and FYNNEI. V was shortened by 5 bases and J by 6 bases, with 13 bases between the two germline ends. The CDR3 consists of 13 residues. The CDR3 is CASSYRVGNGYTF. The DNA of the CDR3 is TGTGCCAGCAGTTACAGGGTCGGTAATGGCTACACCTTC.

The chain links TRBV4-1 to TRBJ2-2, with D perhaps TRBD2 (5 bases). The CDR3 has 16 residues. The V and J ends lost 4 bases and 0 bases respectively, with 12 bases between them. Looked up from germline, CDR1 is MGHRA and CDR2 is YSYEKL. The DNA of the CDR3 is TGCGCCAGCAGCCGGACCGCCGGGGCGAACACCGGGGAGCTGTTTTTT. Residues: CASSRTAGANTGELFF.

The DNA for the CDR3 is TGTGCCAGCACCCTACCCCGGACAGCTATTAACTATGGCTACACCTTC. As protein: CASTLPRTAINYGYTF. This rearrangement joins TRBV28 to TRBJ1-2; TRBD1 is a possible D gene (6 bases). CDR1 is MDHEN, CDR2 SYDVKM, per germline. V lost 7 bases and J lost 1, with 19 bases in between. The CDR3 is 16 amino acids.

The chain joins TRBV7-8 to TRBJ1-3; a weak D match, TRBD1 (5 bases). This CDR3 region has 14 residues. The germline CDR1 and CDR2 sequences are SGHVS and FQNEAQ. The germline V and J ends were trimmed by 8 bases and 2 bases, with 13 bases remaining between them. The CDR3 region is CASGGWGTGNTIYF. Written as DNA, the CDR3 is TGTGCCAGCGGTGGGTGGGGCACTGGAAACACCATATATTTT.

V and J are TRBV19 and TRBJ2-1; 13 bases agree with TRBD2. Trimming cost V 6 bases and J 4 bases; bases outside gene matches: 3. Germline assignment: CDR1 LNHDA and CDR2 SQIVND (reference sequence). The CDR3 sequence is 15 residues long. CDR3 DNA sequence: TGTGCCAGTAGCCGGACTAGCGGGGGTTACAATGAGCAGTTCTTC. Its translation: CASSRTSGGYNEQFF. Filled out from reference TRBV19 and TRBJ2-1, the complete variable domain reads DGGITQSPKYLFRKEGQNVTLSCEQNLNHDAMYWYRQDPGQGLRLIYYSQIVNDFQKGDIAEGYSVSREKKESFPLTVTSAQKNPTAFYLCASSRTSGGYNEQFFGPGTRLTVL.

This clone appeared once. The chain combines TRBV18 with TRBJ1-2, with TRBD1 matching over 8 bases. With V trimmed by 5 bases and J by 3 bases, 8 bases remained unmatched. The CDR3 has 15 amino acids. From germline, CDR1 is KGHSH and CDR2 LQKENI. The CDR3 nucleotides are TGTGCCAGCTCATCATGGACAGGGAAGGACTATGGCTACACCTTC. Translated: CASSSWTGKDYGYTF.

V usage is TRBV5-1 and J usage is TRBJ2-3, with 16 positions matching TRBD2. The CDR3 loop spans 17 amino acids. Germline CDR1 SGHRS, CDR2 YFSETQ. Trimming cost V 3 bases and J 4 bases; bases outside gene matches: 5. The CDR3 region has the DNA TGCGCCAGCAGCTGGGGACTAGCGGGGGGGCGTCCAGATACGCAGTATTTT. Residues: CASSWGLAGGRPDTQYF. Based on the CDR3 plus reference TRBV5-1 and TRBJ2-3, the full variable domain is KAGVTQTPRYLIKTRGQQVTLSCSPISGHRSVSWYQQTPGQGLQFLFEYFSETQRNKGNFPGRFSGRQFSNSRSEMNVSTLELGDSALYLCASSWGLAGGRPDTQYFGPGTRLTVL.